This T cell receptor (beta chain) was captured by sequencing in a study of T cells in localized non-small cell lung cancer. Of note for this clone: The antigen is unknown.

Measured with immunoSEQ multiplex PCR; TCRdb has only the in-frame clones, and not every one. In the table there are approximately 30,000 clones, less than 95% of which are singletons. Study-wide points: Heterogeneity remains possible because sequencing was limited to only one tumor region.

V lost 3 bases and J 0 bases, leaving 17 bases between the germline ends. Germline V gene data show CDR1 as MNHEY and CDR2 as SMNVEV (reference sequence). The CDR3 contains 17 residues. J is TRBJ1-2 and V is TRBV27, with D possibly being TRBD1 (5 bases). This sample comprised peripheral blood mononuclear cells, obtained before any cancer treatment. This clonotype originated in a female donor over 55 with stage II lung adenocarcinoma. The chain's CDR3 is CASSFGGQGITNYGYTF. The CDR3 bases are TGTGCCAGCAGTTTTGGTGGTCAGGGAATAACTAACTATGGCTACACCTTC.